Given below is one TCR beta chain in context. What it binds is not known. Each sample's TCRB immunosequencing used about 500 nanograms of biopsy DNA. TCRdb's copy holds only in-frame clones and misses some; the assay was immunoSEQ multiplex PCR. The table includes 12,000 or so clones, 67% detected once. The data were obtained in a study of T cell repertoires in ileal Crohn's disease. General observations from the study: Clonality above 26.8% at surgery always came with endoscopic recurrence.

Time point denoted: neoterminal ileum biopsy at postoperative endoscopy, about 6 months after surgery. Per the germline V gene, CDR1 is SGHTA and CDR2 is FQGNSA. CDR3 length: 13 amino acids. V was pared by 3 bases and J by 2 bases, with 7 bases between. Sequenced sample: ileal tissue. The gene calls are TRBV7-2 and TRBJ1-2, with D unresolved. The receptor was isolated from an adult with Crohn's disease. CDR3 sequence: CASSFDLNYGYTF. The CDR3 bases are TGTGCCAGCAGCTTTGACTTGAACTATGGCTACACCTTC.